The rows below give T cell receptor beta chains drawn from one sample of a study of blood T cell repertoires in COVID-19. TCRdb's table, derived via immunoSEQ multiplex PCR, lists solely in-frame clones and lacks some. The sample lists some 100,000 clones, under 80% occurring once. The sequenced sample was peripheral blood. The receptors derive from a man in his fifties or sixties with acute or convalescent COVID-19. Each CDR3 is given with its conserved first and last residue. D genes are given only for firm matches. Clone size, where shown, is once, few, many, or a class for clones that have expanded.

NA	NA	TRBV5-1	TRBJ2-5	CASRASGLTQETQYF	TGCGCCAGCCGAGCTTCCGGACTTACCCAAGAGACCCAGTACTTC
few	TRBD1	TRBV6-1	TRBJ1-5	CASSELSQGNQPQHF	TGTGCCAGCAGTGAACTGTCACAGGGGAATCAGCCCCAGCATTTT
NA	TRBD1	TRBV14	TRBJ1-2	CASSPGGGYGYTF	TGTGCCAGCAGCCCAGGGGGCGGCTATGGCTACACCTTC
NA	TRBD1	TRBV16	TRBJ1-4	CASSQLLGTENEKLFF	TGTGCCAGCAGCCAATTATTGGGGACAGAGAATGAAAAACTGTTTTTT
NA	NA	TRBV13	TRBJ2-7	CASSSQGLEQYF	TGTGCCAGCAGCTCACAGGGTCTGGAGCAGTACTTC
NA	NA	TRBV6-5	TRBJ1-5	CASSPNAGVNQPQHF	TGTGCCAGCAGTCCCAATGCGGGGGTGAATCAGCCCCAGCATTTT
NA	TRBD1	TRBV2	TRBJ2-7	CASSEVPGQSYEQYF	TGTGCCAGCAGTGAGGTTCCGGGACAGTCCTACGAGCAGTACTTC
once	NA	TRBV6-6	TRBJ2-7	CASIHSGQGSSYEQYF	TGTGCCAGCATCCACTCGGGGCAGGGGAGCTCCTACGAGCAGTACTTC
NA	NA	TRBV18	TRBJ1-1	CASSPNSRDSEAFF	TGTGCCAGCTCACCAAATTCAAGGGACTCTGAAGCTTTCTTT
NA	NA	TRBV11-1	TRBJ2-5	CASSFLNGGPQETQYF	TGTGCCAGCAGCTTCTTAAACGGGGGGCCTCAAGAGACCCAGTACTTC
NA	TRBD1	TRBV10-3	TRBJ1-2	CATLTGGAPYGYTF	TGTGCCACCCTGACAGGGGGAGCCCCCTATGGCTACACCTTC
NA	TRBD1	TRBV4-2	TRBJ1-4	CASSQDWAGGREKLFF	TGTGCCAGCAGCCAAGATTGGGCAGGGGGCCGGGAAAAACTGTTTTTT
NA	TRBD1	TRBV28	TRBJ2-1	CASRPGETGGSEQFF	TGTGCCAGCAGACCAGGGGAGACAGGGGGCTCTGAGCAGTTCTTC
once	TRBD2	TRBV9	TRBJ2-4	CASSTGLAGGAKNIQYF	TGTGCCAGCAGCACGGGACTAGCGGGAGGAGCCAAAAACATTCAGTACTTC
few	NA	TRBV7-9	TRBJ2-5	CASSPGRQGETQYF	TGTGCCAGCAGCCCTGGACGCCAGGGAGAGACCCAGTACTTC
NA	NA	TRBV6-1	TRBJ2-7	CASSERHYEQYF	TGTGCCAGCAGTGAACGACACTACGAGCAGTACTTC
few	NA	TRBV3-1/TRBV3-2	TRBJ2-2	CASSQDLALANTGELFF	TGTGCCAGCAGCCAAGATTTGGCCCTCGCGAACACCGGGGAGCTGTTTTTT
NA	NA	TRBV10-1	TRBJ1-1	CASRLTENTEAFF	TGCGCCAGCAGATTGACAGAGAACACTGAAGCTTTCTTT
NA	NA	TRBV3-1/TRBV3-2	TRBJ1-5	CASSPTGSGNQPQHF	TGTGCCAGCAGCCCCACCGGGAGCGGCAATCAGCCCCAGCATTTT
once	TRBD1	TRBV18	TRBJ1-2	CASSPVGTVHGYTF	TGTGCCAGCTCACCAGTCGGGACAGTTCATGGCTACACCTTC
NA	TRBD2	TRBV27	TRBJ2-1	CASSFGTTYNEQFF	TGTGCCAGCAGTTTCGGGACTACTTACAATGAGCAGTTCTTC
NA	TRBD1	TRBV30	TRBJ1-6	CAWSGQGGNSPLHF	TGTGCCTGGAGCGGACAGGGTGGTAATTCACCCCTCCACTTT
NA	NA	TRBV27	TRBJ1-5	CASSYGWGEPQHF	TGTGCCAGCAGTTACGGGTGGGGGGAGCCCCAGCATTTT
few	TRBD1	TRBV28	TRBJ2-2	CASSLDRGRAGELFF	TGTGCCAGCAGTCTGGACAGGGGGCGGGCCGGGGAGCTGTTTTTT
few	TRBD1	TRBV6-2/TRBV6-3	TRBJ1-2	CASSHPTGMYGYTF	TGTGCCAGCAGTCACCCGACAGGGATGTATGGCTACACCTTC
NA	TRBD2	TRBV14	TRBJ2-1	CASAPLAGSYNEQFF	TGTGCCAGTGCCCCCTTAGCGGGGTCCTACAATGAGCAGTTCTTC
NA	NA	TRBV5-1	TRBJ2-3	CASSLADAERDTQYF	TGCGCCAGCAGCTTGGCCGATGCGGAGCGGGATACGCAGTATTTT
NA	NA	TRBV29-1	TRBJ2-7	CSVSPTAYEQYF	TGCAGCGTCTCCCCTACGGCCTACGAGCAGTACTTC